This is a list of T cell receptor beta chains from one sample in a study of blood T cell repertoires in COVID-19. Profiled with immunoSEQ multiplex PCR; TCRdb holds only in-frame clones, not every one. The data hold around 130,000 clones, with 84% observed a single time. Sequencing was done on a sample of peripheral blood. These TCRs come from a man aged 25-45 years with COVID-19, enrolled during active disease. CDR3s include the opening cysteine and the closing phenylalanine or tryptophan. Fields, in order: clone size, D gene, J gene, V gene, CDR3 DNA, CDR3 protein. D genes are given only for firm matches. The listing skips clone size in some rows; elsewhere it reads once, few, many or a size class.

.	TRBD1	TRBJ2-1	TRBV16	TGTGCCAGCAGCCAATTCCGGACAGGGAGCAATGAGCAGTTCTTC	CASSQFRTGSNEQFF
.	.	TRBJ2-3	TRBV11-2	TGTGCCAGCAGGAAAGATCGCGGGACCACAGATACGCAGTATTTT	CASRKDRGTTDTQYF
.	TRBD1	TRBJ1-6	TRBV5-6	TGTGCCAGCAGCTTGGGACCGACAGGGGTAGAAAATTCACCCCTCCACTTT	CASSLGPTGVENSPLHF
.	.	TRBJ2-3	TRBV9	TGTGCCAGCAGCGTAAGCGCCGGCACAGATACGCAGTATTTT	CASSVSAGTDTQYF
.	.	TRBJ1-1	TRBV28	TGTGCCAGTATTTACAGGGCAACCACTGAAGCTTTCTTT	CASIYRATTEAFF
.	.	TRBJ2-5	TRBV4-3	TGCGCCAGCAGCCTAGAACTAGGGGGACCGTTGGAGACCCAGTACTTC	CASSLELGGPLETQYF
.	.	TRBJ2-6	TRBV15	TGTGCCACCAGCAGAGGCCCTGAGGCTGGGGCCAACGTCCTGACTTTC	CATSRGPEAGANVLTF
.	.	TRBJ2-3	TRBV28	TGTGCCAGCAGTTTATTGCAGGGCGCGCAGTATTTT	CASSLLQGAQYF
.	TRBD1	TRBJ2-1	TRBV4-1	TGCGCCAGCAGCCCCATATTAACTTCGACAGGGAATGAGCAGTTCTTC	CASSPILTSTGNEQFF
once	.	TRBJ2-7	TRBV7-2	TGTGCCAGCAGCAGGTCATTGGAGGGGTCCTACGAGCAGTACTTC	CASSRSLEGSYEQYF
.	.	TRBJ1-5	TRBV24-1	TGTGCCACCAGTGACCCCCCCAGGGCCCAGCCCCAGCATTTT	CATSDPPRAQPQHF
.	.	TRBJ2-3	TRBV11-3	TGTGCCAGCAGCTTAGAAAGTAGCGACACAGATACGCAGTATTTT	CASSLESSDTDTQYF
.	TRBD2	TRBJ2-7	TRBV29-1	TGCAGCGTCCGGGGGCTAGCGGGGAGCTCCTACGAGCAGTACTTC	CSVRGLAGSSYEQYF
.	.	TRBJ1-3	TRBV7-7	TGTGCTAGCAGCCCCTCGACAGACAACTCTGGAAACACCATATATTTT	CASSPSTDNSGNTIYF
.	.	TRBJ2-1	TRBV5-6	TGTGCCAGCAGCCGGCGGGGAGGCAATGAGCAGTTCTTC	CASSRRGGNEQFF
.	TRBD1	TRBJ2-6	TRBV24-1	TGTGCCACCAGCCTGGGGACAGGCTCTGGGGCCAACGTCCTGACTTTC	CATSLGTGSGANVLTF